The source of this T cell receptor beta chain is a study of liver allograft versus peripheral blood T cells. Study summary: The authors compared T cell receptor repertoires in transplanted livers with those in the peripheral blood of recipients.

This clonotype is medium-sized. The antigen remains undetermined. Study results and caveats: Intragraft T cell receptor repertoires of liver allografts were reported to differ from peripheral blood repertoires.

Deletions cut 2 bases from V and 5 bases from J, with 10 bases between. Germline CDR1 reads LNHDA; CDR2 reads SQIVND (reference sequence). There are 15 residues in the CDR3. MiXCR was run by TCRdb on the reads, yielding one entry per CDR3 protein. This repertoire shows about 14,000 distinct CDR3 sequences, roughly 20% found once; its top ten account for more than 1.5%. The TCR comes from a human patient who had a liver transplant. A share of the T cells may be of graft donor origin. This rearrangement joins TRBV19 to TRBJ1-6; D is uncertain. The CDR3: CASSISEANNSPLHF. The CDR3 DNA reads as TGTGCCAGTAGTATATCGGAGGCAAATAATTCACCCCTCCACTTT. The full variable domain, completed using reference TRBV19 and TRBJ1-6, is DGGITQSPKYLFRKEGQNVTLSCEQNLNHDAMYWYRQDPGQGLRLIYYSQIVNDFQKGDIAEGYSVSREKKESFPLTVTSAQKNPTAFYLCASSISEANNSPLHFGNGTRLTVT.